The source of this T cell receptor beta chain is a study of spatial heterogeneity in lung cancer. Each CDR3 protein gets one entry after TCRdb re-called the 5' RACE reads with MiXCR. The sample shows tens of thousands of distinct CDR3 sequences, 6.5% to 8% of them seen only once. This clonotype was found many times. Time point reported: sample taken at primary tumor resection. The CDR3 sequence is 15 residues long. The TCR originated in a male donor with early-stage non-small cell lung cancer. V usage is TRBV12-2 and J usage is TRBJ2-7; TRBD1 reflects the table's D call only, with no check against the DNA. TRBV12-2 counts as a pseudogene. The source was PBMCs, collected at surgery. The DNA for the CDR3 is TGTGCAAGTCGCTTACCGGGACAGGGGGCAGGCGAGCAGTACTTC. Protein sequence: CASRLPGQGAGEQYF.